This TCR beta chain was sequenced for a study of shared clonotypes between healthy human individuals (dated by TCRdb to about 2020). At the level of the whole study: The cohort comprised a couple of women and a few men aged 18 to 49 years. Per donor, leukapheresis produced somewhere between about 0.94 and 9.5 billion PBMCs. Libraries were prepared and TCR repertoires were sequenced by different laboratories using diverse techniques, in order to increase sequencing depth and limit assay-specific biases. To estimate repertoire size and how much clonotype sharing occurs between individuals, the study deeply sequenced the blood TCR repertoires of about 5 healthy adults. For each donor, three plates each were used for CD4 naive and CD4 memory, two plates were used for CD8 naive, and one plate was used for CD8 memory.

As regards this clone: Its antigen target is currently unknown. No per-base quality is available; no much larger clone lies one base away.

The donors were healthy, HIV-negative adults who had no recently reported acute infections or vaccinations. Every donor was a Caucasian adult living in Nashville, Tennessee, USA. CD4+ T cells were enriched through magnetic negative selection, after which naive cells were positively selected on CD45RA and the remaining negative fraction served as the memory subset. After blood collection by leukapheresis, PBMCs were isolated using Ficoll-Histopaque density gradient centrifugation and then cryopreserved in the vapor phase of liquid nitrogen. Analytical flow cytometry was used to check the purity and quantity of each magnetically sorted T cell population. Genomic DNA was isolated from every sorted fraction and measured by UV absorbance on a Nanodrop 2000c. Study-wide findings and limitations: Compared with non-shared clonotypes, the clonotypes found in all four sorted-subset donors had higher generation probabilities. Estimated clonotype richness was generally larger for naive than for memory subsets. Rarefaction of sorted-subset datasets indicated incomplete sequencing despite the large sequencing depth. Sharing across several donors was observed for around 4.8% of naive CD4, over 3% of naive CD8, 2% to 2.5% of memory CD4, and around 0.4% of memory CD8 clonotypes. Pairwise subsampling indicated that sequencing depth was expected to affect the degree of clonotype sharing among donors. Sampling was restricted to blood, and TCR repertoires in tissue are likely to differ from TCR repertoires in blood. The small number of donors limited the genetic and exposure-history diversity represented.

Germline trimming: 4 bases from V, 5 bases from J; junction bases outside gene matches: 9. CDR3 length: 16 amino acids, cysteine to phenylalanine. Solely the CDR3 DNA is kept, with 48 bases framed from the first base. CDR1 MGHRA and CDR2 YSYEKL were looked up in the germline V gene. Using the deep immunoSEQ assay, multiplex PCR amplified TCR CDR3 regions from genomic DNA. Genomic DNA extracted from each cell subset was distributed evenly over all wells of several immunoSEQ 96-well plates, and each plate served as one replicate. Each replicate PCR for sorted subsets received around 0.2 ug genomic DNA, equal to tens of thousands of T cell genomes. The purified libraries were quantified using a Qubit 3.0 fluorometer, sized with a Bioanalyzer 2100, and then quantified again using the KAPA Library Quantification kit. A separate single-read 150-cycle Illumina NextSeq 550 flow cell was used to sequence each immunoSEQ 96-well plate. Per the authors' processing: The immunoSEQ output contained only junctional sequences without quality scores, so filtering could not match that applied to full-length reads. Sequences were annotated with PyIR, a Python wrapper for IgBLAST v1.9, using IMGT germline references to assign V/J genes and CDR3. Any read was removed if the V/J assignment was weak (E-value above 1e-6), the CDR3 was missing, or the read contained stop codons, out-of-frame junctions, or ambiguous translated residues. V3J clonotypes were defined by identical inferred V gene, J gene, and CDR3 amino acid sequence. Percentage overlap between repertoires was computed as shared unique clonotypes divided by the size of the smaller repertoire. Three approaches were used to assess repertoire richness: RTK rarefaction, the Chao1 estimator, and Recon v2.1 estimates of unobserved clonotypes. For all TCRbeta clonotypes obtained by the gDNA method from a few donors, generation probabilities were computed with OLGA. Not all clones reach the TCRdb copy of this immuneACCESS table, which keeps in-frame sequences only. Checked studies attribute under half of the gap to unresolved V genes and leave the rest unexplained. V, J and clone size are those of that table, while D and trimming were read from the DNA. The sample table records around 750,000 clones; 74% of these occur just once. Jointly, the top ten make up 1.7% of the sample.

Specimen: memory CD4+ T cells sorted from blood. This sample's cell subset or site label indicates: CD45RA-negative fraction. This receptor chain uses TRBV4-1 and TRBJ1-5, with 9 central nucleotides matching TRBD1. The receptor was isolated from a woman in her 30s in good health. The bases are TGCGCCAGCAGCCCAGTGGGCCGGGACAGGGATCAGCCCCAGCATTTT. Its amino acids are CASSPVGRDRDQPQHF.